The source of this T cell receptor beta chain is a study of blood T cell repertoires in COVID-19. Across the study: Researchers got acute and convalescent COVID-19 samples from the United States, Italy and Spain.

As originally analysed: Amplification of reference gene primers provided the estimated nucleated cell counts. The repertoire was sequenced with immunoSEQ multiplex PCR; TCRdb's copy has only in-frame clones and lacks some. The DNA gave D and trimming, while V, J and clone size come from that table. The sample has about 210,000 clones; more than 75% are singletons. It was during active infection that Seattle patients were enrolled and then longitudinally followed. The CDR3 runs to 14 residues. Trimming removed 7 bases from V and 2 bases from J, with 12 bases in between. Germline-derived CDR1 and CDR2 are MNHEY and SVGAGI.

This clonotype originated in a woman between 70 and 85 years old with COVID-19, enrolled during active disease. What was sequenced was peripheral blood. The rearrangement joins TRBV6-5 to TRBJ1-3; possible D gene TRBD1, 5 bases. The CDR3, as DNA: TGTGCCAGCAAAAAGGCAGGGCCTGGAAACACCATATATTTT. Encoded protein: CASKKAGPGNTIYF.